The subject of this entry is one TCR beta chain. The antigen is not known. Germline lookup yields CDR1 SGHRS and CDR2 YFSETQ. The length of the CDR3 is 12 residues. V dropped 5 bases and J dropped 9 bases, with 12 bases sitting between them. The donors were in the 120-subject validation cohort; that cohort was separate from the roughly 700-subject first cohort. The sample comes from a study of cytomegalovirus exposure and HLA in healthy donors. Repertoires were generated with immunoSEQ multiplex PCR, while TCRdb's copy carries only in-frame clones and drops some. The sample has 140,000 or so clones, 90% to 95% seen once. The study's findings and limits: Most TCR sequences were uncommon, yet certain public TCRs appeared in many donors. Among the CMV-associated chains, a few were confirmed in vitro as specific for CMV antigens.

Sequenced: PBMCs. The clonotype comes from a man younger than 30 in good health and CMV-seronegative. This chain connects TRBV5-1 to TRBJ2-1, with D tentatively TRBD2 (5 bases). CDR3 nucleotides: TGCGCCAGCAGAACGGGGAACGGTGAGCAGTTCTTC. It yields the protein CASRTGNGEQFF.